This T cell receptor beta chain was captured by sequencing in a study of neurological immune-mediated disorders. Unsorted libraries were prepared from 2 million PBMCs that had been stored at -80 C. This clonotype was seen repeatedly, ten times or more. Its antigen is not known. Per germline, CDR1 DFQATT and CDR2 SNEGSKA (reference sequence). The CDR3 is 15 residues long. V dropped 6 bases and J dropped 0 bases, with 18 bases sitting between them. Study-wide points: Expanded clones shared no identical CDR3 amino acid sequences across subjects, which suggested private TCR-beta repertoires in all groups.

The team produced cDNA through 5'RACE using 10-nucleotide random UMIs. From 15-18 subjects, each sequencing run yielded over 190 million TCR-beta sequences. TCRdb re-called the 5' RACE reads with MiXCR, one entry per CDR3 protein. The table includes more than 25,000 distinct CDR3 sequences, 9.5% to 13% detected once. The V and J genes are TRBV20-1 and TRBJ2-7; D is perhaps TRBD1 (6 bases). This receptor was taken from a woman in her fifties or sixties in good health. Sequencing input: PBMCs. The CDR3 DNA is TGCAGTGCCGTTCACAGTGACAGGATCTCCTACGAGCAGTACTTC. Translated: CSAVHSDRISYEQYF.